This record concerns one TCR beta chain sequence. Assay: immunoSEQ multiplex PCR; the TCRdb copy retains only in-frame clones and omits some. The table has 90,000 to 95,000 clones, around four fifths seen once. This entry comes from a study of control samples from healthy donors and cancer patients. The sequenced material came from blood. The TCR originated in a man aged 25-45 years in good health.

This CDR3 reads CASSPTGDGYTF. In DNA form, the CDR3 reads TGTGCCAGCTCACCTACAGGGGATGGCTACACCTTC. This chain uses TRBV18 with TRBJ1-2; 7 nucleotides line up with TRBD1. Germline V gene lookup returns CDR1 KGHSH and CDR2 LQKENI. The CDR3 length is 12 residues. V lost 3 bases and J lost 6; bases outside the gene matches: 1.